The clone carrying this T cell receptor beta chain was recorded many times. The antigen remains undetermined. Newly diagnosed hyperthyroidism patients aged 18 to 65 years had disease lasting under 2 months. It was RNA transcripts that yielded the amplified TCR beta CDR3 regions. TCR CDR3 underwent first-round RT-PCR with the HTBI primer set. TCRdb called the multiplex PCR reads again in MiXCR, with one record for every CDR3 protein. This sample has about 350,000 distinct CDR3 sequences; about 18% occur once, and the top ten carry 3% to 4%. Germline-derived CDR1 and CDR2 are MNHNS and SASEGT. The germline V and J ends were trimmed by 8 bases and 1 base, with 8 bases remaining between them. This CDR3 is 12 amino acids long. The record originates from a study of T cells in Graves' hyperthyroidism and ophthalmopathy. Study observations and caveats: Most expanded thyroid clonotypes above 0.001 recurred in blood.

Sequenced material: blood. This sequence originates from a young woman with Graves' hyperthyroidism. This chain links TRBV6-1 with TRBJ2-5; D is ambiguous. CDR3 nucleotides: TGTGCCAGCGCGGTCAGCCAAGAGACCCAGTACTTC. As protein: CASAVSQETQYF.